The 3 T cell receptor beta chains below were found in one sample sequenced in a study of OX40 agonist ivuxolimab in advanced cancers. Libraries were prepared by immunoSEQ multiplex PCR; TCRdb keeps only in-frame clonotypes and omits some of them. This table holds about 120,000 clones, approximately 90% found once. Sequencing was performed on CD4+ or CD8+ T cells sorted from blood, taken in a trial of the OX40 agonist ivuxolimab. These receptors all stem from an adult with an advanced solid tumor such as melanoma, head and neck, liver or kidney cancer.

The rearrangement joins TRBV11-2 to TRBJ1-2, with TRBD1 matching over 10 bases. Trimming removed 1 base from V and 5 bases from J; junction bases left unmatched: 4. Germline V CDR1 and CDR2: SGHAT, FQNNGV. This CDR3 is 15 amino acids long. The CDR3 loop reads CASSLGDRGGYGYTF. The CDR3, as DNA: TGTGCCAGCAGCTTAGGGGACAGGGGTGGTTATGGCTACACCTTC.

The chain joins TRBV7-9 to TRBJ1-1; perhaps TRBD1 as D (6 bases). V gave up 5 bases and J gave up 1 base, with 11 bases separating them. Germline values: CDR1 SEHNR, CDR2 FQNEAQ (reference sequence). The CDR3 runs 14 residues. This chain's CDR3 is CASSPGAQNTEAFF. CDR3 bases: TGTGCCAGCAGCCCGGGGGCCCAGAACACTGAAGCTTTCTTT.

This chain joins TRBV19 and TRBJ2-7, with D tentatively TRBD1 (6 bases). CDR1 is LNHDA and CDR2 is SQIVND in the germline V gene (reference sequence). This CDR3 contains 14 residues. The V end lost 8 bases, the J end lost 3 bases, and 17 bases lay between the germline ends. DNA of the CDR3: TGTGCCAGTTCTCTTGGGACAAATCACTACGAGCAGTACTTC. This gives the protein CASSLGTNHYEQYF.